The 26 T cell receptor beta chains in this list originate from one sample, sequenced in a study of T cell responses to AZD1222 COVID-19 vaccine. Sequencing was performed with immunoSEQ multiplex PCR; in TCRdb, only in-frame clones are kept and a portion is missing. This sample has about 150,000 clones; about 93% occur once, and the top ten carry 1.3%. The material was peripheral blood, obtained on day 0 of AZD1222 vaccination. These receptors were taken from an adult in good health.

This chain uses TRBV2 with TRBJ2-2, with D maybe TRBD2 (5 bases). V gave up 9 bases and J gave up 6 bases, with 20 bases separating them. CDR3 length equals 15 residues. Germline lookup yields CDR1 SNHLY and CDR2 FYNNEI. This CDR3 is CASLGGSWLSGELFF. CDR3 nucleotides: TGTGCCAGTCTTGGTGGGAGTTGGTTGTCCGGGGAGCTGTTTTTT.

The V call is TRBV6-5, the J call TRBJ1-1; 7 bases map to TRBD1. With V trimmed by 6 bases and J by 0 bases, 4 bases remained unmatched. The CDR3 covers 14 residues. The germline V gene has CDR1 MNHEY and CDR2 SVGAGI. Here the CDR3 DNA reads TGTGCCAGCAGCTCACAGGGGTTGAACACTGAAGCTTTCTTT. Protein product: CASSSQGLNTEAFF.

The chain couples TRBV6-5 to TRBJ1-1; 7 bases match TRBD1. CDR3 length equals 15 residues. V lost 7 bases, J lost 0 bases, and 8 bases stayed unmatched. Germline V lookup: CDR1 MNHEY, CDR2 SVGAGI. The chain's CDR3 is CASTPDRVMNTEAFF. The CDR3, as DNA: TGTGCCAGCACCCCCGACAGGGTTATGAACACTGAAGCTTTCTTT.

The chain recombines TRBV7-9 with TRBJ1-1; D is undetermined. The CDR3 covers 12 residues. Germline V gives CDR1 SEHNR, CDR2 FQNEAQ (reference sequence). Trimming pared 6 bases from V and 10 bases from J, leaving 15 bases between. The CDR3 region is CASSSGEGRAFF. The CDR3 bases are TGTGCCAGCAGTTCAGGTGAGGGTAGAGCTTTCTTT.

The CDR3, as DNA: TGCGCCAGCAGCTTCAGGACGGGAAGTAATGAAAAACTGTTTTTT. Its protein product is CASSFRTGSNEKLFF. J is TRBJ1-4 and V is TRBV5-1; D remains unclear. The V gene's germline CDR1 is SGHRS and CDR2 YFSETQ. Trimming left V 2 bases short and J 4 bases short, with 12 bases between. The CDR3 sequence is 15 residues long.

This rearrangement joins TRBV29-1 to TRBJ2-1, with D perhaps matching TRBD2 (5 bases). Trimming took 4 bases from V and 8 from J, leaving 9 bases between them. Germline CDR1 SQVTM, CDR2 ANQGSEA. This CDR3 has 11 amino acids. CDR3 nucleotide sequence: TGCAGCGTTGTACTAGTTGATGAGCAGTTCTTC. The encoded protein is CSVVLVDEQFF.

The rearrangement links TRBV7-2 to TRBJ1-2, with 7 positions matching TRBD1. J gave up 3 bases and V 1 base, and 5 bases lay outside the gene matches. Germline V gene lookup returns CDR1 SGHTA and CDR2 FQGNSA. The CDR3 is 15 amino acids. In DNA, the CDR3 is TGTGCCAGCAGCTTAGAGGCAGGGACAGACTATGGCTACACCTTC. Encoded protein: CASSLEAGTDYGYTF.

This rearrangement joins TRBV5-1 to TRBJ1-3, with D hard to call. V lost 2 bases and J lost 0, with 6 bases in between. Germline CDR1 reads SGHRS; CDR2 reads YFSETQ. There are 14 residues in the CDR3. Written as DNA, the CDR3 is TGCGCCAGCAGCTTTACAGCCTCTGGAAACACCATATATTTT. Translating it yields CASSFTASGNTIYF.

The V and J genes are TRBV27 and TRBJ2-3, with a tentative D call TRBD1 (6 bases). Trimming removed 8 bases at V and 1 base at J, with 10 bases between. Germline V gene data show CDR1 as MNHEY and CDR2 as SMNVEV (reference sequence). This CDR3 region has 13 residues. The CDR3 sequence: CASGQQRTDTQYF. The DNA of the CDR3 is TGTGCCAGCGGACAGCAGCGCACAGATACGCAGTATTTT.

This rearrangement joins TRBV5-6 to TRBJ2-4; 8 nucleotides agree with TRBD2. The V gene's germline CDR1 is SGHDT and CDR2 YYEEEE. Trimming removed 2 bases from V and 8 bases from J; junction bases left unmatched: 3. This CDR3 spans 13 amino acids. CDR3 sequence reads: CASSFSGRDIQYF. The CDR3 nucleotides are TGTGCCAGCAGCTTTTCCGGGAGGGACATTCAGTACTTC.

The J gene is TRBJ2-3, the V gene TRBV6-5, with 9 positions matching TRBD2. The CDR3 runs to 15 residues. From germline, CDR1 is MNHEY and CDR2 SVGAGI. The V and J ends lost 8 bases and 10 bases, in that order; junction bases with no gene match: 16. The CDR3 region is CASGTGLALPGAQYF. Here the CDR3 DNA reads TGTGCCAGCGGAACGGGACTAGCCCTTCCGGGGGCGCAGTATTTT.

V and J are TRBV28 and TRBJ2-7, with D possibly TRBD2 on 6 matching bases. CDR3 length: 15 residues. CDR1 is MDHEN and CDR2 is SYDVKM in the germline V gene. Deletions cut 6 bases from V and 4 bases from J, with 19 bases between. The CDR3 DNA follows: TGTGCCAGCAGCCCACCGGGGAGGCTATTGTACGAGCAGTACGTC. Protein product: CASSPPGRLLYEQYV.

The chain employs TRBV24-1 and TRBJ2-1; 11 positions agree with TRBD2. From germline, CDR1 is KGHDR and CDR2 SFDVKD. V shed 3 bases, J shed 8 bases, and the junction held 5 bases outside the gene matches. The CDR3 covers 15 residues. For the CDR3, the DNA is TGTGCCACCAGTGATGTAGCGGGAGGGCTATATGAGCAGTTCTTC. The encoded protein is CATSDVAGGLYEQFF.

CDR3 DNA sequence: TGTGCCAGCGACACAGGGAATCCTAACTATGGCTACACCTTC. This codes for CASDTGNPNYGYTF. The gene calls are TRBV5-6 and TRBJ1-2, with D maybe TRBD1 (6 bases). The CDR3 spans 14 residues. Germline CDR1 and CDR2: SGHDT and YYEEEE. Trimming took off 7 bases at V and 0 bases at J, with 13 bases between the two ends.

This clone appeared once. The rearrangement uses TRBV2 and TRBJ1-2, with unresolved D. This CDR3 has 13 amino acids. Looked up from germline, CDR1 is SNHLY and CDR2 is FYNNEI. V dropped 4 bases and J dropped 2 bases, with 8 bases sitting between them. CDR3 coding DNA: TGTGCCAGCAGTGCCGGACGGAACTATGGCTACACCTTC. This gives the protein CASSAGRNYGYTF.

The gene calls are TRBV4-1 and TRBJ1-2, with D possibly being TRBD1 (6 bases). CDR1 MGHRA and CDR2 YSYEKL come from the germline V gene. Trimming took 0 bases from V and 10 from J, leaving 12 bases between them. The CDR3 consists of 13 residues. CDR3 sequence (DNA): TGCGCCAGCAGCCAAGATCTATCGGGACACTACACCTTC. As protein: CASSQDLSGHYTF.

J is TRBJ1-1 and V is TRBV11-1; possible D gene TRBD1, 6 bases. This CDR3 is 14 amino acids long. Per the germline V gene, CDR1 is SGHAT and CDR2 is FQDESV (reference sequence). V was trimmed by 4 bases and J by 3 bases, leaving 12 bases between them. Written as DNA, the CDR3 is TGTGCCAGCAGCTCCGTACAGGGATACACTGAAGCTTTCTTT. It encodes CASSSVQGYTEAFF.

Here the CDR3 reads CASKHPATDTQYF. In nucleotides, the CDR3 is TGTGCCAGCAAGCACCCAGCCACAGATACGCAGTATTTT. The V and J genes are TRBV6-5 and TRBJ2-3; unclear D gene. This CDR3 has 13 residues. The V and J ends lost 7 bases and 2 bases respectively, with 10 bases between them. In germline, CDR1 is MNHEY, CDR2 SVGAGI.

V and J are TRBV2 and TRBJ1-6, with D unresolved. Germline CDR1 is SNHLY and CDR2 is FYNNEI. V was shortened by 2 bases and J by 10 bases, with 3 bases between the two germline ends. The CDR3 sequence is 11 residues long. CDR3 bases: TGTGCCAGCAGTGAACTGTCACCCCTCCACTTT. Protein: CASSELSPLHF.

The chain couples TRBV9 to TRBJ1-2; possibly TRBD1 for D (6 bases). Germline-derived CDR1 and CDR2 are SGDLS and YYNGEE. This CDR3 comprises 14 residues. V dropped 7 bases and J dropped 5 bases, with 18 bases sitting between them. CDR3 nucleotides: TGTGCCAGCGCGAGGGCAGGGGCCTCTTATGGCTACACCTTC. Amino acids: CASARAGASYGYTF.

This clone appeared once. This chain joins TRBV28 and TRBJ1-4, with 7 bases lining up with TRBD1. V shed 5 bases and J 4 bases; nucleotides not matched to a gene: 13. This CDR3 contains 17 residues. CDR1 and CDR2 (germline): MDHEN, SYDVKM. Here the CDR3 reads CASSGDRPLRFNEKLFF. DNA of the CDR3: TGTGCCAGCAGTGGGGACAGACCCCTGAGATTTAATGAAAAACTGTTTTTT.

This clone has only one observation. The genes are TRBV5-6 and TRBJ2-2, with a weak D call TRBD1 (5 bases). The germline V gene has CDR1 SGHDT and CDR2 YYEEEE. The V end was cut by 3 bases, the J end by 8 bases, with 14 bases between. CDR3 size: 14 residues. The CDR3 coding sequence is TGTGCCAGCAGCTCGACAGCGAAGGCGGGGGAGCTGTTTTTT. As protein: CASSSTAKAGELFF.

The V call is TRBV4-1, the J call TRBJ2-3; 11 bases align to TRBD2. Germline CDR1 and CDR2: MGHRA and YSYEKL. V shed 7 bases and J 0 bases; nucleotides not matched to a gene: 15. The CDR3 runs to 19 residues. CDR3 DNA: TGCGCCAGCACCAAAAGGGTCCTAGCGGGAGGACCTAGCACAGATACGCAGTATTTT. Protein: CASTKRVLAGGPSTDTQYF.

The chain recombines TRBV6-1 with TRBJ2-1; D tentatively fits TRBD1 or TRBD2 (5 bases each). The CDR3 contains 14 residues. Germline CDR1 reads MNHNS; CDR2 reads SASEGT. V lost 3 bases to trimming and J lost 7 bases, with 13 bases between them. The CDR3 loop reads CASSDTGTVNEQFF. CDR3 nucleotides: TGTGCCAGCAGTGATACCGGGACGGTTAATGAGCAGTTCTTC.

The chain couples TRBV6-1 to TRBJ2-5; tentatively, D is TRBD2 (6 bases). V was cut by 2 bases and J by 6 bases, with 16 bases left in between. CDR1 MNHNS and CDR2 SASEGT come from the germline V gene. The CDR3 totals 15 residues. The CDR3 loop is CASSETPGGLKTQYF. In DNA form, the CDR3 reads TGTGCCAGCAGTGAAACTCCCGGGGGACTTAAGACCCAGTACTTC.

The gene calls are TRBV6-1 and TRBJ2-4; D remains unclear. This CDR3 is built from 16 residues. The ends were cut back, 2 bases at V and 2 bases at J, with 13 bases in the middle. CDR1 is MNHNS, CDR2 SASEGT, per germline. CDR3: CASSEQYIRTKNIQYF. The DNA of the CDR3 is TGTGCCAGCAGTGAACAGTATATTCGAACCAAAAACATTCAGTACTTC.